What follows describes a single TCR beta chain. Its matching antigen is unknown. Naive CD8 cells, CD45RO-negative and positively selected for CCR7, excluded terminally differentiated effector memory CD45RA+ cells. This entry belongs to a study of shared clonotypes between healthy human individuals. Sequenced by immunoSEQ multiplex PCR; TCRdb stores in-frame clones only, minus some. The data show fewer than 800,000 clones, with around 92% seen just once and roughly 24% held by the top ten. Study-wide results and caveats: The study's rarefaction showed incomplete sorted-subset sequencing despite large depth.

The V end lost 1 base, the J end lost 10 bases, and 14 bases lay between the germline ends. Germline V gene lookup returns CDR1 PRHDT and CDR2 FYEKMQ (reference sequence). This CDR3 region has 14 residues. V is TRBV13 and J is TRBJ2-1, with TRBD2 as a possible D gene (6 bases). The sequencing input was naive CD8+ T cells sorted from blood. This sequence originates from a man younger than 45 in good health. CDR3 coding DNA: TGTGCCAGCAGCTTAGAGGGGAGGCCCGGGGAGCAGTTCTTC. Translation: CASSLEGRPGEQFF. Full variable domain (outside the CDR3, taken from reference TRBV13 and TRBJ2-1): AAGVIQSPRHLIKEKRETATLKCYPIPRHDTVYWYQQGPGQDPQFLISFYEKMQSDKGSIPDRFSAQQFSDYHSELNMSSLELGDSALYFCASSLEGRPGEQFFGPGTRLTVL.